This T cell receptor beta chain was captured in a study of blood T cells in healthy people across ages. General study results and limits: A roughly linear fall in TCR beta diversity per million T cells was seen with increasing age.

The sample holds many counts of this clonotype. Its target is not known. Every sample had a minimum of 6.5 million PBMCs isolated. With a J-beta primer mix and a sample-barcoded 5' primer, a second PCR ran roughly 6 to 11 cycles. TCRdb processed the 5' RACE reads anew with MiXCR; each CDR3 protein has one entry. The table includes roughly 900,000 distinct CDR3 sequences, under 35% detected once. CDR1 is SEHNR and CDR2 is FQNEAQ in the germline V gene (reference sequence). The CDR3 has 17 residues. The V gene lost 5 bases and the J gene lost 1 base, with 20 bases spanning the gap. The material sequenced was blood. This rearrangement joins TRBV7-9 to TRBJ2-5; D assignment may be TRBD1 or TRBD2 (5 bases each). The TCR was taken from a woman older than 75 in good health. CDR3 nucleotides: TGTGCCAGCAGCCAACTCCGGGACGGCAAATTCCAAGAGACCCAGTACTTC. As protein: CASSQLRDGKFQETQYF.